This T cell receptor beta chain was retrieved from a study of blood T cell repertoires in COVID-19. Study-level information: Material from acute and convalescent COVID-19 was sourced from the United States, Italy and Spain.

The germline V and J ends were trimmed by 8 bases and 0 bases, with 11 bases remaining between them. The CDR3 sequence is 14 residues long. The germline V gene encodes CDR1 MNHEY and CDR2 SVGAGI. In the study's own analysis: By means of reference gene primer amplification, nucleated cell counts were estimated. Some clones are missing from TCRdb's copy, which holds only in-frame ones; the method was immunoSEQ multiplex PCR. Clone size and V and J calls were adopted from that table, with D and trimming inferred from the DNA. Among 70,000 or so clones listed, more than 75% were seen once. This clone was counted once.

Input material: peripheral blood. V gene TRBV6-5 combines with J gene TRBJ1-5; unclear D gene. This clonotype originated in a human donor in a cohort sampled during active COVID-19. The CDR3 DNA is TGTGCCAGCTCGACGGACTATAGCAATCAGCCCCAGCATTTT. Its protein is CASSTDYSNQPQHF.